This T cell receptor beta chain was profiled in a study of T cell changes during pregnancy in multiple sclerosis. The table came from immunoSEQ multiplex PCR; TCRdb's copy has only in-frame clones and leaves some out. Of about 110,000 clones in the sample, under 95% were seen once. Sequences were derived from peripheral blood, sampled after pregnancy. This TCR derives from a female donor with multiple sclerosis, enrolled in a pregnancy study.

Here the CDR3 DNA reads TGTGTCAGAAGCTTAGACTGGGACAGCTCCTACGAGCAGTACTTC. Translated: CVRSLDWDSSYEQYF. The chain is built from TRBV7-5 and TRBJ2-7; no check of the table's D call, TRBD1, against the DNA was made. TRBV7-5 corresponds to a pseudogene. The CDR3 is 15 amino acids.